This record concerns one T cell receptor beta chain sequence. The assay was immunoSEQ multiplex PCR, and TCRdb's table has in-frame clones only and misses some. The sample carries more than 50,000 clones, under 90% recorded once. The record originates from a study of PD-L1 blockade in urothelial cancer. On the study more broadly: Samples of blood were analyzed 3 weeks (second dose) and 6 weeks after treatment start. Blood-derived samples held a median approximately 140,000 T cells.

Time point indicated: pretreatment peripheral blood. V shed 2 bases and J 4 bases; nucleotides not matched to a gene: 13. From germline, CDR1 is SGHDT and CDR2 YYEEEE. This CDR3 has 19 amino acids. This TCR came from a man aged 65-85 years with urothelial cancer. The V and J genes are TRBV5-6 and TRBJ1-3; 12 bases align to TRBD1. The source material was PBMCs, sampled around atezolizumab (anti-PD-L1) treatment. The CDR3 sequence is CASSLAGTGGASRGNTIYF. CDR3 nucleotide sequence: TGTGCCAGCAGCTTAGCCGGGACAGGGGGCGCTTCTAGAGGAAACACCATATATTTT.